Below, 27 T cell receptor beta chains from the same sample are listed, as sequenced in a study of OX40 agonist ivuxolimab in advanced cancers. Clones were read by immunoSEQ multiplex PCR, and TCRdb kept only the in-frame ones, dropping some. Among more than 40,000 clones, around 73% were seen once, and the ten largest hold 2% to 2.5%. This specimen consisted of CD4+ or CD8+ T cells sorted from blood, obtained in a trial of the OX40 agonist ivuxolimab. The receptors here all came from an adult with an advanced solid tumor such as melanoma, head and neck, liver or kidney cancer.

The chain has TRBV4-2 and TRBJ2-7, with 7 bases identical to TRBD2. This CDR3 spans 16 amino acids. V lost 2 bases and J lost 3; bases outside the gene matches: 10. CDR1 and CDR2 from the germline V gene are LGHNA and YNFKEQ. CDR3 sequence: CASSQHAGGSIYEQYF. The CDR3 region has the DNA TGTGCCAGCAGCCAACACGCCGGCGGGAGCATCTACGAGCAGTACTTC.

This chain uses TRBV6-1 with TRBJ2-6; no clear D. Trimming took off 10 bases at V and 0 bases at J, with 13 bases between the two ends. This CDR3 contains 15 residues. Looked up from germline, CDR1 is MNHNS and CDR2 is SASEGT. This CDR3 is CATTSNPSGANVLTF. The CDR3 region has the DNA TGTGCCACAACCTCGAATCCCTCTGGGGCCAACGTCCTGACTTTC.

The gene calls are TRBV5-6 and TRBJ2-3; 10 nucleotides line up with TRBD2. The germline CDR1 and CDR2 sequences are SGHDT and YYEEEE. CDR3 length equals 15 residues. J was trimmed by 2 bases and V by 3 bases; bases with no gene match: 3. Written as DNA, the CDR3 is TGTGCCAGCAGCTCCGGACTAGCGGACACAGATACGCAGTATTTT. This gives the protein CASSSGLADTDTQYF.

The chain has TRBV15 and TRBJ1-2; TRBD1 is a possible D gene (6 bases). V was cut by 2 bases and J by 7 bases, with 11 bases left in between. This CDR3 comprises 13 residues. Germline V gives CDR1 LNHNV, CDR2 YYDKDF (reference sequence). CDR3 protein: CATSRPGDIGYTF. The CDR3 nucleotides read TGTGCCACCAGCAGACCGGGGGACATTGGCTACACCTTC.

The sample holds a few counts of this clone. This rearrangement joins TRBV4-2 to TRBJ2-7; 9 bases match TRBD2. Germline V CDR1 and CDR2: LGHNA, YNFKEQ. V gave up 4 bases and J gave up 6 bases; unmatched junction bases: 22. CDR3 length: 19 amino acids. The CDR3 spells CASSLLPGSGRSSPGEQYF. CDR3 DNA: TGTGCCAGCAGCCTTCTACCCGGTAGCGGGAGATCCTCCCCTGGCGAGCAGTACTTC.

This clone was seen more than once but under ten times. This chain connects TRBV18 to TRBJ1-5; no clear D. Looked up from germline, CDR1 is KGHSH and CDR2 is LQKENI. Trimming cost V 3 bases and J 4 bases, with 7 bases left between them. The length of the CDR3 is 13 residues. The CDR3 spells CASSPDGNQPQHF. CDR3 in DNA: TGTGCCAGCTCACCGGATGGAAATCAGCCCCAGCATTTT.

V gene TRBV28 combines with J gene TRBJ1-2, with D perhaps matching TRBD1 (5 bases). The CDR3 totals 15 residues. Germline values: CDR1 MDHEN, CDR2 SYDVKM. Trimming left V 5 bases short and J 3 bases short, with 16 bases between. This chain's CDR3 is CASSLGAQTYYGYTF. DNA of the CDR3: TGTGCCAGCAGTCTAGGGGCCCAGACTTACTATGGCTACACCTTC.

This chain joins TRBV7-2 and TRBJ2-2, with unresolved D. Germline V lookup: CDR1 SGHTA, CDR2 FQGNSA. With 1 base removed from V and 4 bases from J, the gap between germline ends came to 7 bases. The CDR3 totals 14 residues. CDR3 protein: CASSLGGSTGELFF. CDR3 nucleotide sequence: TGTGCCAGCAGCTTAGGGGGTTCCACCGGGGAGCTGTTTTTT.

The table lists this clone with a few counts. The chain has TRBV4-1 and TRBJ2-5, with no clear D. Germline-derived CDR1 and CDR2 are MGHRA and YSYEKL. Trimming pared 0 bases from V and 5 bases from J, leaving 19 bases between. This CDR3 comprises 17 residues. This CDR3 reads CASSQDPAGAQKETQYF. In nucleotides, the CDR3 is TGCGCCAGCAGCCAAGACCCGGCTGGTGCCCAAAAGGAGACCCAGTACTTC.

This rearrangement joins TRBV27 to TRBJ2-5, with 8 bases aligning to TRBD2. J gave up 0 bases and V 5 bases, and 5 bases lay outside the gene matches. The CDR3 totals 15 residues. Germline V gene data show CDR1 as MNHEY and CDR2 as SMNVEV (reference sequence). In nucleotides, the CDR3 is TGTGCCAGCAGTGACTCTAGCGGGTACCAAGAGACCCAGTACTTC. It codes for CASSDSSGYQETQYF.

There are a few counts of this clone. The CDR3 is CAISIGTVTNSPLHF. Here the CDR3 DNA reads TGTGCCATCAGTATAGGGACGGTTACTAATTCACCCCTCCACTTT. The genes are TRBV10-3 and TRBJ1-6, with D perhaps matching TRBD1 (5 bases). V lost 5 bases, J lost 6 bases, and 14 bases lay in between. This CDR3 comprises 15 residues. Germline CDR1 and CDR2: ENHRY and SYGVKD.

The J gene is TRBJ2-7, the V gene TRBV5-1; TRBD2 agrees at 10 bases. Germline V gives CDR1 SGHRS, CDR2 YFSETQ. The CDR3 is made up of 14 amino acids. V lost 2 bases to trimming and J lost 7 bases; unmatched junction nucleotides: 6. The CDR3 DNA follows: TGCGCCAGCAGCTTAGCGGGAGGGTCGCAAGAGCAGTACTTC. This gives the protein CASSLAGGSQEQYF.

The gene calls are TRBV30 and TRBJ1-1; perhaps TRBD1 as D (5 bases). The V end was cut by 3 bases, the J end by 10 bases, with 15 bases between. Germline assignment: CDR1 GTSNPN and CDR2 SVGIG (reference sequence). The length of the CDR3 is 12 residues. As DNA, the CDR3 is TGTGCCTGGAGGACACAGGTCGTGGGAGCTTTCTTT. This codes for CAWRTQVVGAFF. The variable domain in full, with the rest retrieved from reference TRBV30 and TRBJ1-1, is SQTIHQWPATLVQPVGSPLSLECTVEGTSNPNLYWYRQAAGRGLQLLFYSVGIGQISSEVPQNLSASRPQDRQFILSSKKLLLSDSGFYLCAWRTQVVGAFFGQGTRLTVV.

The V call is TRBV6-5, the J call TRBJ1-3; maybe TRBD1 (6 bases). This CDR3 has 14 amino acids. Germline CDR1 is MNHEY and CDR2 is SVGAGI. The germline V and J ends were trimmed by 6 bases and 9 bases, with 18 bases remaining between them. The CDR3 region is CASSPLSLGGTIYF. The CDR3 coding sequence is TGTGCCAGCAGCCCTCTCTCTCTAGGGGGCACCATATATTTT.

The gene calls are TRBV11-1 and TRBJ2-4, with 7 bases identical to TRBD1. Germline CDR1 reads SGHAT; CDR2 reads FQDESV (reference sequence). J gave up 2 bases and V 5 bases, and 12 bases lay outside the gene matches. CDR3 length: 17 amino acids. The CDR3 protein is CASSPNNRGRTKNIQYF. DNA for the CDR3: TGTGCCAGCAGCCCCAATAACAGGGGACGAACCAAAAACATTCAGTACTTC. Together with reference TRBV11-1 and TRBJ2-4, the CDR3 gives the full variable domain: EAEVAQSPRYKITEKSQAVAFWCDPISGHATLYWYRQILGQGPELLVQFQDESVVDDSQLPKDRFSAERLKGVDSTLKIQPAELGDSAMYLCASSPNNRGRTKNIQYFGAGTRLSVL.

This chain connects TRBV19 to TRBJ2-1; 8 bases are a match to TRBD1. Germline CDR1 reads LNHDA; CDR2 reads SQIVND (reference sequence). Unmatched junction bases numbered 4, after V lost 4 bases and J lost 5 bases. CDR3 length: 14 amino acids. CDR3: CASSKDRDNNEQFF. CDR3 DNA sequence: TGTGCCAGTAGTAAGGACAGGGATAACAATGAGCAGTTCTTC.

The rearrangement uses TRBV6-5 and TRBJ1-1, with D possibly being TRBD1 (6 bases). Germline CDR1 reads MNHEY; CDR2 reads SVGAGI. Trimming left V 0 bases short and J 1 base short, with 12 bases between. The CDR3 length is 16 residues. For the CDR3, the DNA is TGTGCCAGCAGTTACTCGCCAGGGGCCCGGAACACTGAAGCTTTCTTT. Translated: CASSYSPGARNTEAFF.

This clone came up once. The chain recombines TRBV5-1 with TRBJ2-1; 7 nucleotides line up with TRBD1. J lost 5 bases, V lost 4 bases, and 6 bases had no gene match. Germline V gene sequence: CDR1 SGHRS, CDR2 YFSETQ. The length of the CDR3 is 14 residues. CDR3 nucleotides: TGCGCCAGCAGCATAGGGACAGCCAACAATGAGCAGTTCTTC. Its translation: CASSIGTANNEQFF.

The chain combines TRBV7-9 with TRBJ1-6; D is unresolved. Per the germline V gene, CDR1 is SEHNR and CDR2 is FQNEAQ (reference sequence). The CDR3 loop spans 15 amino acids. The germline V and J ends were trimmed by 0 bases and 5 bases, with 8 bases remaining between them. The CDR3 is CASSLARSHNSPLHF. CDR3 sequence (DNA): TGTGCCAGCAGCTTAGCAAGGAGTCATAATTCACCCCTCCACTTT. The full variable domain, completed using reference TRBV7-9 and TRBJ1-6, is DTGVSQNPRHKITKRGQNVTFRCDPISEHNRLYWYRQTLGQGPEFLTYFQNEAQLEKSRLLSDRFSAERPKGSFSTLEIQRTEQGDSAMYLCASSLARSHNSPLHFGNGTRLTVT.

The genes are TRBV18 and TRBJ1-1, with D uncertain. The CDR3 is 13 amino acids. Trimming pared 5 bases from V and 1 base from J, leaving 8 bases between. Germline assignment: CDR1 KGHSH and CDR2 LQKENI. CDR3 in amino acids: CASSGSKNTEAFF. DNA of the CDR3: TGTGCCAGCTCAGGGTCGAAGAACACTGAAGCTTTCTTT. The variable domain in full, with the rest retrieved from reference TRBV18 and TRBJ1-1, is NAGVMQNPRHLVRRRGQEARLRCSPMKGHSHVYWYRQLPEEGLKFMVYLQKENIIDESGMPKERFSAEFPKEGPSILRIQQVVRGDSAAYFCASSGSKNTEAFFGQGTRLTVV.

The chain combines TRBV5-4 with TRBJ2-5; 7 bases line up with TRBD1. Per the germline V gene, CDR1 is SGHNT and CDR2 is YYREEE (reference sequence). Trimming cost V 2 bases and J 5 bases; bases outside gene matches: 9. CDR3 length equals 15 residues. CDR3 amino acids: CASSFGSRGQETQYF. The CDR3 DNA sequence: TGTGCCAGCAGCTTCGGAAGTAGGGGACAGGAGACCCAGTACTTC.

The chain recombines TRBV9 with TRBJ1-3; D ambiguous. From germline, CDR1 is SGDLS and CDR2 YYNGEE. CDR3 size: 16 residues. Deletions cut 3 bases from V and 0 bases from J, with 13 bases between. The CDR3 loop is CASSGGPPHSGNTIYF. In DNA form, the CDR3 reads TGTGCCAGCAGCGGCGGGCCTCCTCACTCTGGAAACACCATATATTTT.

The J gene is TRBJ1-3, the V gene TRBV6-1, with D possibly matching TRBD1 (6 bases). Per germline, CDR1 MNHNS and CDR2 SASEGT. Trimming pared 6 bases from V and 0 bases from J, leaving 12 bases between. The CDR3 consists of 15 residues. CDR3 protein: CASSPGTHSGNTIYF. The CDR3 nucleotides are TGTGCCAGCAGCCCCGGGACACACTCTGGAAACACCATATATTTT.

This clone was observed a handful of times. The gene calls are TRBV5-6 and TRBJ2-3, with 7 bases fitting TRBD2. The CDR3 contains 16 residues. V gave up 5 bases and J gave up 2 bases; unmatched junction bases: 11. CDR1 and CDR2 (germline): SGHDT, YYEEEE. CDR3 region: CASRWAGGGYTDTQYF. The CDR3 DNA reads TGTGCCAGCAGATGGGCCGGCGGGGGATACACAGATACGCAGTATTTT.

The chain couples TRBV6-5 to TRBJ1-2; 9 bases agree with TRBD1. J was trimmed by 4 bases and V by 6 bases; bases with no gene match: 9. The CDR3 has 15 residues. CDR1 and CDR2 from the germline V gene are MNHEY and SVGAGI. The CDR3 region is CASSFTGGGSYGYTF. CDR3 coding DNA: TGTGCCAGCAGCTTCACAGGGGGCGGAAGCTATGGCTACACCTTC.

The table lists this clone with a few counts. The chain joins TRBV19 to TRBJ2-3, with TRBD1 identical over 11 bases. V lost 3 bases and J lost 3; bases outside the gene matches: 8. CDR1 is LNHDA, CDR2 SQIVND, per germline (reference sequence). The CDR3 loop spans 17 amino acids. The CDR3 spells CASSIDGTGGITDTQYF. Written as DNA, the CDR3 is TGTGCCAGTAGTATTGACGGGACAGGGGGTATAACAGATACGCAGTATTTT.

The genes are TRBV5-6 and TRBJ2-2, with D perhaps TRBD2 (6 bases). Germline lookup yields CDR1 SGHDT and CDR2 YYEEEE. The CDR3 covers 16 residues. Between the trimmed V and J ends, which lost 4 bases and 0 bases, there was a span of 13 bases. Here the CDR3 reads CASSPLGSSNTGELFF. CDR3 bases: TGTGCCAGCAGCCCACTCGGGAGTTCGAACACCGGGGAGCTGTTTTTT.